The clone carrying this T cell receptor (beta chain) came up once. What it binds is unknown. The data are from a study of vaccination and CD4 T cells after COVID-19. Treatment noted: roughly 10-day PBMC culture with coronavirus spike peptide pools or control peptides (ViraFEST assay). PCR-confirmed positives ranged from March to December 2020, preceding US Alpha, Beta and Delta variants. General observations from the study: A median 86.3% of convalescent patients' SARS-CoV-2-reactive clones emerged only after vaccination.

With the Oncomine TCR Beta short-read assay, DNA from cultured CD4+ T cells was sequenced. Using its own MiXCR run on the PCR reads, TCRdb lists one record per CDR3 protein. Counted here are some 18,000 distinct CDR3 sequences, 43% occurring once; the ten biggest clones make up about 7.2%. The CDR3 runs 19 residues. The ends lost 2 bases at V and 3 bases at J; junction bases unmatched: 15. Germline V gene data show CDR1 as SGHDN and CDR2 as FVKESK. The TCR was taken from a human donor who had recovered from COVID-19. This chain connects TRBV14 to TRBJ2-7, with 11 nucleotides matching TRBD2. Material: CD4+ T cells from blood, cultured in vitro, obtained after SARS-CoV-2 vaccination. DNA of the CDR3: TGTGCCAGCAGCCAAAGGCTAGCGGGGGGCATTCCCATAGTCTACGAGCAGTACTTC. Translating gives CASSQRLAGGIPIVYEQYF.